This T cell receptor beta chain is from a study of T cells in localized non-small cell lung cancer (dated by TCRdb to the early 2020s). A note on the overall study: T cell repertoires of hundreds of early-stage NSCLC patients were analyzed, with tumors being compared against uninvolved tumor-adjacent lungs. All 250 or so NSCLC patients in the cohort were treatment-naive and had localized lung tumors that were resected. A mean age of around 66 years was recorded for the NSCLC patients, of whom more than 120 were male and about a hundred were female.

On this clone: Which antigen it targets is not known. Within one base of it there is no much larger clone, and no base qualities were kept.

Summary of the overall study and its limitations: Higher blood T cell density associated with longer overall survival, while higher adjacent-lung clonality associated with shorter survival. Uninvolved tumor-adjacent lung showed the highest T cell clonality, higher than tumor, which suggests more focused antigenic responses in the uninvolved tumor-adjacent lung. Because multi-region tumor sequencing was not performed, intratumor heterogeneity could not be ruled out. Because the study design was exploratory, TCR variables were selected using unadjusted p-values without false-discovery rate correction. A median of about 61 of the top 100 tumor clones turned up in the paired uninvolved adjacent lung, and about 28 of those clones also ranked among the top 100 of that same adjacent lung.

TCR beta CDR3 regions were sequenced from DNA using the immunoSEQ Assay. Per the original workflow: To compute T cell density, TCR beta template counts were normalized to usable DNA, which was estimated by amplifying housekeeping genes. The preseqR package was used to estimate richness by extrapolating to 400,000 templates for PBMC samples and to 120,000 templates for tissue samples. Clonality was defined as one minus Pielou's evenness. Tissue-enriched TCRs were identified by differential abundance testing using productive amino-acid clonotypes, minimum total count 5 and alpha 0.1. The Jaccard Index and the Morisita Overlap Index were used to quantify repertoire overlap between compartments. GLIPH grouped TCR beta CDR3s together with public tetramer-defined viral CDR3s, and a viral motif had to include at least three viral sequences and show V-gene enrichment. Sourced from immuneACCESS, this table was stored by TCRdb with only in-frame sequences that have V and J called. A share of the clones is absent; for the studies checked, an unresolved V gene accounts for under half, and the remainder has no known explanation. That table is the source of V, J and clone size, and D and trimming were worked out from the DNA. In all, the sample holds around 94,000 clones, and roughly 89% of those were seen once. 15% of the sample is held by the ten biggest clonotypes.

At diagnosis, peripheral blood, uninvolved tumor-adjacent lung and tumor were collected and stored as a combination of fresh-frozen and FFPE material. For TCR repertoire profiling, blood samples were analyzed in the form of peripheral blood mononuclear cells. Spanning cysteine to phenylalanine, the CDR3 consists of 14 amino acids. Only the CDR3 part of the read is kept: 42 bases, read in frame from the first base. CDR1 SGHTS and CDR2 YDEGEE are derived from the germline V gene. Trimming removed 4 bases from V and 7 bases from J, leaving 12 bases between the germline ends. The sequence joins TRBV5-8 to TRBJ1-6, with the D gene too uncertain to name. The receptor comes from a man aged 40-75 years with stage I squamous cell lung carcinoma. Sequencing used peripheral blood, obtained before any cancer treatment. The sequence in DNA is TGTGCCAGCAGCATCAGAGGTAGAAATTCACCCCTCCACTTT. This sequence encodes CASSIRGRNSPLHF. The CDR3 plus the reference TRBV5-8 and TRBJ1-6 genes for the other parts give the full variable domain: EAGVTQSPTHLIKTRGQQATLRCSPISGHTSVYWYQQALGLGLQFLLWYDEGEERNRGNFPPRFSGRQFPNYSSELNVNALELEDSALYLCASSIRGRNSPLHFGNGTRLTVT.